This record concerns one TCR beta chain sequence. The CDR3 extends over 16 amino acids. V lost 4 bases and J 2 bases, leaving 17 bases between the germline ends. Per the germline V gene, CDR1 is SGHTS and CDR2 is YDEGEE. These data are taken from a study of blood T cell repertoires in COVID-19. Looking at the study overall: Recovered status in Cohort 3 required two negative PCRs, clearance, or symptom resolution.

Assay used: immunoSEQ multiplex PCR; TCRdb lists only in-frame clones, some missing. The sample lists 200,000 or so clones; roughly 87% were seen once. Residents of approximately 25 US areas, aged about 18 to 95 years, made up the participants. Participants had their cohort set by participant-reported clinical history. This sequence originates from a man aged 25 to 40 in a cohort exposed to, infected with or recovered from COVID-19 (not recorded which). Specimen: PBMCs or T cells enriched from blood (not recorded which). The chain has TRBV5-8 and TRBJ2-3, with D tentatively TRBD1 (5 bases). In nucleotides, the CDR3 is TGTGCCAGCAGCCCCGGACAAGGGGTCTTCACAGATACGCAGTATTTT. It is translated as CASSPGQGVFTDTQYF. The variable domain in full, with the rest retrieved from reference TRBV5-8 and TRBJ2-3, is EAGVTQSPTHLIKTRGQQATLRCSPISGHTSVYWYQQALGLGLQFLLWYDEGEERNRGNFPPRFSGRQFPNYSSELNVNALELEDSALYLCASSPGQGVFTDTQYFGPGTRLTVL.